This passage covers 32 T cell receptor beta chains from one sample sequenced in a study of T cell clonotyping in hematopoietic cell transplantation. Profiled with immunoSEQ multiplex PCR; TCRdb holds only in-frame clones, not every one. The sample contains around 5,700 clones, more than 75% of which appear only once. Specimen: peripheral blood mononuclear cells, collected 30 days after allogeneic stem cell transplant. These receptors came from a male patient in his sixties who had an allogeneic stem cell transplant from an unrelated donor, so the T cells may come from the graft donor. Some clones in this sample may be carry-over from other donors' samples.

The V gene is TRBV6-6, the J gene TRBJ2-7; D possibly corresponds to TRBD1 (5 bases). V dropped 7 bases and J dropped 4 bases, with 11 bases sitting between them. Germline-derived CDR1 and CDR2 are MNHNY and SVGAGI (reference sequence). CDR3 length equals 12 residues. The CDR3 sequence is CASTRAGYEQYF. The CDR3 DNA is TGTGCCAGCACCCGTGCAGGGTACGAGCAGTACTTC.

CDR3 sequence: CASSEEWGHSYEQYF. In DNA form, the CDR3 reads TGTGCCAGCAGTGAAGAGTGGGGCCACTCCTACGAGCAGTACTTC. The gene calls are TRBV2 and TRBJ2-7; TRBD1 is a possible D gene (5 bases). CDR1 and CDR2 from the germline V gene are SNHLY and FYNNEI. V lost 1 base and J 0 bases, leaving 10 bases between the germline ends. CDR3 size: 15 residues.

The rearrangement uses TRBV7-8 and TRBJ2-5, with D uncertain. Germline CDR1 is SGHVS and CDR2 is FQNEAQ. The V end lost 3 bases, the J end lost 0 bases, and 8 bases lay between the germline ends. This CDR3 has 14 residues. CDR3 region: CASSFTAYQETQYF. The CDR3 DNA reads TGTGCCAGCAGCTTTACAGCGTACCAAGAGACCCAGTACTTC.

For the CDR3, the DNA is TGTGCCAGCAGTCCCTGGACAGCTAACTATGGCTACACCTTC. Its protein is CASSPWTANYGYTF. V and J are TRBV6-5 and TRBJ1-2; D is possibly TRBD1 (6 bases). CDR3 size: 14 residues. Germline V gene data show CDR1 as MNHEY and CDR2 as SVGAGI. Trimming took 5 bases from V and 0 from J, leaving 10 bases between them.

The J gene is TRBJ2-5, the V gene TRBV6-5; D not certain. CDR1 and CDR2 (germline): MNHEY, SVGAGI. V lost 6 bases and J lost 1, with 15 bases in between. This CDR3 is built from 15 residues. The CDR3 region is CASSLSIPGQETQYF. The CDR3 coding sequence is TGTGCCAGCAGCCTAAGTATCCCTGGCCAAGAGACCCAGTACTTC.

This clone showed up just once. V gene TRBV29-1 combines with J gene TRBJ1-5, with D possibly being TRBD1 (5 bases). The germline V gene has CDR1 SQVTM and CDR2 ANQGSEA. V was trimmed by 4 bases and J by 4 bases, leaving 14 bases between them. The CDR3 covers 14 residues. CDR3 nucleotide sequence: TGCAGCGTTGTCGTCCAGGGAGTAAATCAGCCCCAGCATTTT. Amino acid sequence: CSVVVQGVNQPQHF.

J is TRBJ1-2 and V is TRBV7-6; 7 bases align to TRBD1. CDR3 length equals 14 residues. Germline assignment: CDR1 SGHVS and CDR2 FNYEAQ. J was trimmed by 6 bases and V by 1 base; bases with no gene match: 5. This chain's CDR3 is CASSLEATGHGYTF. The CDR3 region has the DNA TGTGCCAGCAGCTTAGAGGCGACAGGGCATGGCTACACCTTC.

This rearrangement joins TRBV2 to TRBJ2-2, with D perhaps matching TRBD1 (5 bases). The V and J ends lost 2 bases and 2 bases respectively, with 9 bases between them. The CDR3 totals 15 residues. Germline CDR1 and CDR2: SNHLY and FYNNEI. CDR3 in amino acids: CASSERGFNTGELFF. The CDR3 DNA follows: TGTGCCAGCAGTGAAAGGGGTTTTAACACCGGGGAGCTGTTTTTT.

The rearrangement uses TRBV30 and TRBJ1-1; D call uncertain. This CDR3 contains 11 residues. The V gene's germline CDR1 is GTSNPN and CDR2 SVGIG (reference sequence). Trimming removed 5 bases at V and 9 bases at J, with 13 bases between. The CDR3 DNA sequence: TGTGCCTGGGCCGAGCAGTCCCAAGCTTTCTTT. Translating gives CAWAEQSQAFF.

This clone has just one count. One end of the junction is discordant with germline, which a read error may explain. The chain is built from TRBV9 and TRBJ2-2; no firm D call. The V gene's germline CDR1 is SGDLS and CDR2 YYNGEE. This CDR3 comprises 15 residues. The CDR3 nucleotides are TGTGCCAGCAGCGAACAGCTCCTAGGAACCGGTGAGCTGTTTTTT. It is translated as CASSEQLLGTGELFF. Drawing the rest from reference TRBV9 and TRBJ2-2, the complete variable domain is DSGVTQTPKHLITATGQRVTLRCSPRSGDLSVYWYQQSLDQGLQFLIQYYNGEERAKGNILERFSAQQFPDLHSELNLSSLELGDSALYFCASSEQLLGTGELFFGEGSRLTVL.

This clone was recorded once. The J gene is TRBJ2-7, the V gene TRBV7-3; D gene unclear. Germline V CDR1 and CDR2: SGHTA, FQGTGA. Between the trimmed V and J ends, which lost 0 bases and 5 bases, there was a span of 5 bases. This CDR3 is built from 12 residues. CDR3 amino acids: CASSLTKHEQYF. CDR3 DNA sequence: TGTGCCAGCAGCTTAACGAAACACGAGCAGTACTTC. The variable domain in full, completed from reference TRBV7-3 and TRBJ2-7, reads GAGVSQTPSNKVTEKGKYVELRCDPISGHTALYWYRQSLGQGPEFLIYFQGTGAADDSGLPNDRFFAVRPEGSVSTLKIQRTERGDSAVYLCASSLTKHEQYFGPGTRLTVT.

This clone has more than one count but fewer than ten. The genes are TRBV7-8 and TRBJ2-1; possible D gene TRBD1, 6 bases. V was pared by 1 base and J by 5 bases, with 12 bases between. The CDR3 length is 15 residues. From germline, CDR1 is SGHVS and CDR2 FQNEAQ. The CDR3 DNA is TGTGCCAGCAGCTTAGGCAGGGGTCCCCACAATGAGCAGTTCTTC. Protein sequence: CASSLGRGPHNEQFF.

For the CDR3, the DNA is TGCGCCAGCAGCTCTAGCGACAGGGTTTGGGACACCATATATTTT. Translating it yields CASSSSDRVWDTIYF. The chain couples TRBV5-1 to TRBJ1-3; TRBD1 agrees at 7 bases. The V gene end was trimmed by 3 bases and the J gene end by 8 bases; junction bases not matched to a gene: 11. This CDR3 comprises 15 residues. From germline, CDR1 is SGHRS and CDR2 YFSETQ.

V is TRBV11-2 and J is TRBJ2-7; possible D gene TRBD2, 6 bases. The CDR3 totals 14 residues. Trimming left V 1 base short and J 2 bases short, with 9 bases between. Germline CDR1 is SGHAT and CDR2 is FQNNGV. In DNA form, the CDR3 reads TGTGCCAGCAGCTTAGTGACGGGGGCCTACGAGCAGTACTTC. It specifies CASSLVTGAYEQYF. The whole variable domain, remainder taken from reference TRBV11-2 and TRBJ2-7, is EAGVAQSPRYKIIEKRQSVAFWCNPISGHATLYWYQQILGQGPKLLIQFQNNGVVDDSQLPKDRFSAERLKGVDSTLKIQPAKLEDSAVYLCASSLVTGAYEQYFGPGTRLTVT.

The genes are TRBV2 and TRBJ1-2; TRBD1 agrees at 8 bases. CDR1 and CDR2 from the germline V gene are SNHLY and FYNNEI. The junction had 7 bases not matched to a gene; V was cut back by 5 bases and J by 8 bases. This CDR3 region has 13 residues. Here the CDR3 DNA reads TGTGCCAGCAGTTCATCGGACAGGGCCGGCTACACCTTC. Its translation is CASSSSDRAGYTF.

The J gene is TRBJ1-1, the V gene TRBV9; 8 bases fit TRBD1. CDR1 is SGDLS, CDR2 YYNGEE, per germline. The junction had 4 bases not matched to a gene; V was cut back by 3 bases and J by 0 bases. The CDR3 is 15 amino acids. The CDR3 reads CASSGRQGLNTEAFF. The CDR3 bases are TGTGCCAGCAGCGGGAGACAGGGGTTGAACACTGAAGCTTTCTTT.

In this sample, this clone turned up a few times. V and J are TRBV27 and TRBJ2-7; 9 positions agree with TRBD2. This CDR3 has 15 amino acids. The germline gives CDR1 MNHEY, CDR2 SMNVEV (reference sequence). V shed 6 bases and J 0 bases; nucleotides not matched to a gene: 6. The chain's CDR3 is CASRRRGGPSYEQYF. The CDR3 nucleotides read TGTGCCAGCAGAAGGCGGGGGGGCCCCTCCTACGAGCAGTACTTC.

The CDR3 is CASGEIRREQYF. In nucleotides, the CDR3 is TGTGCCAGTGGCGAGATCCGTCGCGAGCAGTACTTC. V usage is TRBV19 and J usage is TRBJ2-7; D unclear. Germline assignment: CDR1 LNHDA and CDR2 SQIVND (reference sequence). V lost 8 bases and J 6 bases, leaving 14 bases between the germline ends. This CDR3 comprises 12 residues.

The CDR3 sequence is CASSARDRVNTEAFF. Written as DNA, the CDR3 is TGTGCCAGCAGTGCTCGGGACAGGGTGAACACTGAAGCTTTCTTT. The chain is built from TRBV6-5 and TRBJ1-1; 9 bases line up with TRBD1. The length of the CDR3 is 15 residues. From germline, CDR1 is MNHEY and CDR2 SVGAGI. Unmatched junction bases numbered 4, after V lost 5 bases and J lost 0 bases.

CDR3 protein: CASRNRGPTRYSNQPQHF. DNA of the CDR3: TGCGCCAGCCGGAATAGGGGCCCAACCCGGTATAGCAATCAGCCCCAGCATTTT. The chain carries TRBV10-1 and TRBJ1-5, with D maybe TRBD1 (5 bases). V lost 8 bases to trimming and J lost 0 bases, with 23 bases between them. CDR3 length equals 18 residues. CDR1 WNHNN and CDR2 SYGVQD come from the germline V gene (reference sequence).

In DNA, the CDR3 is TGTGCCAGCAGCGAATGGAGGGCAGGGGGAGAGGGTAAGCCCCAGCATTTT. Its protein is CASSEWRAGGEGKPQHF. The gene calls are TRBV5-6 and TRBJ1-5; the match to TRBD1 covers 7 bases. The CDR3 loop spans 17 amino acids. The ends lost 4 bases at V and 8 bases at J; junction bases unmatched: 18. Per germline, CDR1 SGHDT and CDR2 YYEEEE.

Concerning this clone: The conserved phenylalanine or tryptophan normally closing the CDR3 is absent here, so this likely arose from a read error. The DNA is omitted, as the CDR3 cannot be located on it reliably, and the CDR3 follows TCRdb's listing. This chain links TRBV2 with TRBJ1-2; the table's TRBD1 call for D was not verified on the DNA. Germline V gene sequence: CDR1 SNHLY, CDR2 FYNNEI. A total of 12 residues make up the CDR3, ends included. CDR3 loop: CASGSDRGIGDM.

CDR3 DNA: TGTGCCAGCATCTCTGCGGGGGGCACCGGGGAGCTGTTTTTT. This translates into CASISAGGTGELFF. The V and J genes are TRBV6-5 and TRBJ2-2, with 8 bases lining up with TRBD2. Germline V gene sequence: CDR1 MNHEY, CDR2 SVGAGI. Trimming at V came to 7 bases and at J to 4 bases, leaving 5 bases not matched to a gene. The CDR3 runs 14 residues.

The rearrangement uses TRBV19 and TRBJ1-6; the D gene is possibly TRBD1 (6 bases). V dropped 3 bases and J dropped 7 bases, with 16 bases sitting between them. CDR3 length: 16 amino acids. Per germline, CDR1 LNHDA and CDR2 SQIVND (reference sequence). CDR3 bases: TGTGCCAGTAGTATTGCCTACAGGGTGCGGAATTCACCCCTCCACTTT. Amino acid sequence: CASSIAYRVRNSPLHF.

V usage is TRBV15 and J usage is TRBJ1-5; D gene ambiguous. Germline V gene data show CDR1 as LNHNV and CDR2 as YYDKDF (reference sequence). The germline V and J ends were trimmed by 1 base and 5 bases, with 9 bases remaining between them. There are 14 residues in the CDR3. CDR3 sequence reads: CATSRGGRDQPQHF. CDR3 nucleotides: TGTGCCACCAGCAGAGGGGGTCGTGATCAGCCCCAGCATTTT.

This clone appeared once. The chain has TRBV29-1 and TRBJ2-5; no definite D call. Trimming removed 1 base from V and 4 bases from J, with 4 bases in between. The CDR3 runs to 11 residues. Germline-derived CDR1 and CDR2 are SQVTM and ANQGSEA. This CDR3 reads CSVEGGETQYF. The CDR3 nucleotides are TGCAGCGTTGAAGGGGGAGAGACCCAGTACTTC. Full variable domain (remainder filled in from reference TRBV29-1 and TRBJ2-5): SAVISQKPSRDICQRGTSLTIQCQVDSQVTMMFWYRQQPGQSLTLIATANQGSEATYESGFVIDKFPISRPNLTFSTLTVSNMSPEDSSIYLCSVEGGETQYFGPGTRLLVL.

The chain links TRBV19 to TRBJ1-5; a weak D match, TRBD1 (5 bases). The CDR3 loop spans 16 amino acids. From germline, CDR1 is LNHDA and CDR2 SQIVND (reference sequence). V lost 8 bases to trimming and J lost 0 bases, with 17 bases between them. CDR3 in amino acids: CASASRGTYSNQPQHF. CDR3 bases: TGTGCCAGTGCTTCTAGGGGCACTTATAGCAATCAGCCCCAGCATTTT.

The chain combines TRBV30 with TRBJ1-1; a weak D match, TRBD1 (6 bases). The V and J ends lost 8 bases and 1 base respectively, with 14 bases between them. The CDR3 covers 13 residues. Germline loops: CDR1 GTSNPN, CDR2 SVGIG (reference sequence). CDR3 nucleotides: TGTGCCGGAGGGGGGCCGGGGAACACTGAAGCTTTCTTT. Translated, it gives CAGGGPGNTEAFF.

This chain connects TRBV5-1 to TRBJ2-2; TRBD1 aligns across 7 bases. This CDR3 region has 14 residues. Germline V lookup: CDR1 SGHRS, CDR2 YFSETQ. V gave up 2 bases and J gave up 6 bases; unmatched junction bases: 4. The CDR3 nucleotides read TGCGCCAGCAGCTTTGGACAGGCTCCCGGGGAGCTGTTTTTT. Translating it yields CASSFGQAPGELFF.

This chain uses TRBV9 with TRBJ2-7; D assignment may be TRBD1 or TRBD2 (5 bases each). Germline CDR1 and CDR2: SGDLS and YYNGEE. The CDR3 extends over 14 amino acids. V lost 4 bases and J lost 2, with 13 bases in between. CDR3 residues: CASSFGTETYEQYF. For the CDR3, the DNA is TGTGCCAGCAGCTTCGGGACCGAAACCTACGAGCAGTACTTC. Drawing the rest from reference TRBV9 and TRBJ2-7, the complete variable domain is DSGVTQTPKHLITATGQRVTLRCSPRSGDLSVYWYQQSLDQGLQFLIQYYNGEERAKGNILERFSAQQFPDLHSELNLSSLELGDSALYFCASSFGTETYEQYFGPGTRLTVT.

The chain recombines TRBV6-5 with TRBJ1-2, with D unresolved. The germline CDR1 and CDR2 sequences are MNHEY and SVGAGI. The length of the CDR3 is 12 residues. Trimming stripped 8 bases from V and 5 bases from J, with 12 bases between. CDR3 coding DNA: TGTGCCAGCGGGGTAAAGTGGTATGGCTACACCTTC. This sequence encodes CASGVKWYGYTF.

This clone was recorded once. J is TRBJ1-2 and V is TRBV25-1, with D unclear. Germline assignment: CDR1 MGHDK and CDR2 SYGVNS. This CDR3 comprises 11 residues. V gave up 7 bases and J gave up 3 bases, with 6 bases separating them. This CDR3 is CASTHYYGYTF. DNA for the CDR3: TGTGCCAGCACACATTACTATGGCTACACCTTC.